The 16 T cell receptor beta chains below were found in one sample sequenced in a study of chemoradiotherapy in HPV16-positive cancers. Produced via immunoSEQ multiplex PCR; TCRdb's table is partial and in-frame only. In the table there are more than 10,000 clones, 88% of which are singletons. The input for sequencing was blood, taken from a patient who underwent chemoradiotherapy. The receptors here all came from a human donor with HPV-associated anogenital cancer.

V and J are TRBV19 and TRBJ1-6; no clear D. With 3 bases removed from V and 2 bases from J, the gap between germline ends came to 11 bases. Germline assignment: CDR1 LNHDA and CDR2 SQIVND (reference sequence). This CDR3 has 16 amino acids. The CDR3 is CASSMTGITYNSPLHF. Written as DNA, the CDR3 is TGTGCCAGTAGTATGACGGGAATCACCTATAATTCACCCCTCCACTTT.

The chain recombines TRBV19 with TRBJ2-5; no firm D call. This CDR3 comprises 11 residues. Trimming removed 5 bases at V and 7 bases at J, with 8 bases between. Germline CDR1 reads LNHDA; CDR2 reads SQIVND (reference sequence). CDR3 nucleotide sequence: TGTGCCAGTAGTTCACAGTGGACCCAGTACTTC. It is translated as CASSSQWTQYF. Looking up the rest from reference TRBV19 and TRBJ2-5 gives the full variable domain: DGGITQSPKYLFRKEGQNVTLSCEQNLNHDAMYWYRQDPGQGLRLIYYSQIVNDFQKGDIAEGYSVSREKKESFPLTVTSAQKNPTAFYLCASSSQWTQYFGPGTRLLVL.

This rearrangement joins TRBV7-8 to TRBJ2-7; D is perhaps TRBD2 (5 bases). V lost 11 bases and J lost 0, with 14 bases in between. This CDR3 has 13 residues. CDR1 and CDR2 from the germline V gene are SGHVS and FQNEAQ. In DNA, the CDR3 is TGTGCCTCAGGCCCCCGGGGCTCCTACGAGCAGTACTTC. Amino acid sequence: CASGPRGSYEQYF.

The CDR3 spells CASGSGTGDGYTF. CDR3 bases: TGTGCCAGTGGGAGCGGGACAGGGGACGGCTACACCTTC. The chain recombines TRBV19 with TRBJ1-2; 10 bases line up with TRBD1. The CDR3 spans 13 residues. V shed 8 bases, J shed 8 bases, and the junction held 8 bases outside the gene matches. Per the germline V gene, CDR1 is LNHDA and CDR2 is SQIVND (reference sequence).

The chain recombines TRBV5-4 with TRBJ2-5; TRBD2 might be the D (5 bases). CDR3 length equals 14 residues. V was clipped by 4 bases and J by 4 bases, with 14 bases between them. Germline V lookup: CDR1 SGHNT, CDR2 YYREEE (reference sequence). The CDR3 sequence: CASSTGGGLETQYF. CDR3 nucleotides: TGTGCCAGCAGCACCGGAGGTGGTCTAGAGACCCAGTACTTC.

Turning to this clone: Additional DNA sequences in this sample encode the identical CDR3. CDR3 coding DNA: TGTGCCAGTAACGACAGGGGGCGGACTGAAGCTTTCTTT. Translation gives CASNDRGRTEAFF. The chain recombines TRBV19 with TRBJ1-1, with 10 bases aligning to TRBD1. Trimming took 7 bases from V and 5 from J; bases not matched to a gene: 4. Germline CDR1 is LNHDA and CDR2 is SQIVND (reference sequence). This CDR3 has 13 residues.

V is TRBV6-5 and J is TRBJ1-3; no reliable D call. This CDR3 is 13 amino acids long. Trimming removed 6 bases at V and 7 bases at J, with 13 bases between. Per germline, CDR1 MNHEY and CDR2 SVGAGI. The CDR3 is CASRPQIPNTIYF. CDR3 nucleotides: TGTGCCAGCAGGCCACAGATTCCCAACACCATATATTTT.

The J gene is TRBJ2-7, the V gene TRBV14, with D unresolved. V was shortened by 2 bases and J by 5 bases, with 16 bases between the two germline ends. Looked up from germline, CDR1 is SGHDN and CDR2 is FVKESK. CDR3 size: 15 residues. CDR3 sequence reads: CASSQRQTLAHEQYF. The DNA for the CDR3 is TGTGCCAGCAGCCAAAGGCAAACCCTGGCCCACGAGCAGTACTTC.

The chain links TRBV5-1 to TRBJ2-3; unclear D gene. Germline CDR1 SGHRS, CDR2 YFSETQ. Trimming removed 4 bases from V and 0 bases from J, with 3 bases in between. This CDR3 comprises 12 residues. The CDR3 region is CASSLSTDTQYF. The CDR3 bases are TGCGCCAGCAGCCTTAGCACAGATACGCAGTATTTT.

This chain links TRBV18 with TRBJ2-5; 9 nucleotides align to TRBD2. Gene TRBJ2-7 matches the end of the DNA better, so the J call may be wrong. Looked up from germline, CDR1 is KGHSH and CDR2 is LQKENI. The CDR3 spans 14 residues. This CDR3 reads CASSPGLASYEQYF. Here the CDR3 DNA reads TGTGCCAGCTCACCGGGACTAGCCTCCTACGAGCAGTACTTC.

Turning to this clone: Other DNA sequences from this sample encode an identical CDR3 as well. This chain links TRBV7-6 with TRBJ2-6, with D possibly being TRBD2 (5 bases). V lost 3 bases and J 0 bases, leaving 6 bases between the germline ends. CDR1 is SGHVS and CDR2 is FNYEAQ in the germline V gene. This CDR3 region has 15 residues. The CDR3 reads CASSLGSSGANVLTF. DNA for the CDR3: TGTGCCAGCAGCTTGGGGAGCTCTGGGGCCAACGTCCTGACTTTC.

The rearrangement uses TRBV10-2 and TRBJ1-1; the D is unclear. The germline gives CDR1 WSHSY, CDR2 SAAADI. V was clipped by 10 bases and J by 8 bases, with 23 bases between them. The CDR3 covers 14 residues. The CDR3 DNA follows: TGCGCCACCGGCCGCTTTCCGGCTCTGGGAGAAGCTTTCTTT. Amino acids: CATGRFPALGEAFF.

V is TRBV4-1 and J is TRBJ2-7, with 10 bases identical to TRBD1. There are 16 residues in the CDR3. Trimming took 1 base from V and 1 from J; bases not matched to a gene: 4. Germline CDR1 reads MGHRA; CDR2 reads YSYEKL. The CDR3 DNA is TGCGCCAGCAGCCAAGGACAGGGGGCGTTGTCCTACGAGCAGTACTTC. Residues: CASSQGQGALSYEQYF.

The chain links TRBV4-1 to TRBJ2-1; 7 bases align to TRBD1. V trimming: 2 bases; J trimming: 4 bases; junction bases outside the gene matches: 11. Germline-derived CDR1 and CDR2 are MGHRA and YSYEKL. The CDR3 sequence is 17 residues long. CDR3 in amino acids: CASSQNPGQRLYNEQFF. CDR3 nucleotide sequence: TGCGCCAGCAGCCAAAATCCGGGACAGCGTCTTTACAATGAGCAGTTCTTC.

V gene TRBV5-6 combines with J gene TRBJ2-7; D may match TRBD1 or TRBD2 (7 bases each). Trimming removed 4 bases at V and 3 bases at J, with 14 bases between. CDR1 and CDR2 (germline): SGHDT, YYEEEE. The CDR3 is 14 amino acids. CDR3 amino acids: CASSRSRGGYEQYF. The CDR3 DNA is TGTGCCAGCAGCAGATCCAGGGGGGGCTACGAGCAGTACTTC. Drawing the rest from reference TRBV5-6 and TRBJ2-7, the complete variable domain is DAGVTQSPTHLIKTRGQQVTLRCSPKSGHDTVSWYQQALGQGPQFIFQYYEEEERQRGNFPDRFSGHQFPNYSSELNVNALLLGDSALYLCASSRSRGGYEQYFGPGTRLTVT.

The table lists this clone with a few counts. This sequence joins TRBV5-4 and TRBJ1-2, with TRBD1 identical over 8 bases. The length of the CDR3 is 15 residues. In germline, CDR1 is SGHNT, CDR2 YYREEE (reference sequence). V dropped 3 bases and J dropped 6; count of bases not matched to a gene: 10. The CDR3 nucleotides are TGTGCCAGCAGCTCCCCTGGACAGGGAGTTCATGGCTACACCTTC. Its translation: CASSSPGQGVHGYTF.